This T cell receptor (beta chain) stems from a study of CD8 T cells in Susac syndrome. Study-level points and caveats: Clonal CD8+ expansion in Susac was highest in TEMRA cells and active patients.

Diagnostic criteria defined recently for definite or probable disease were met by the Susac syndrome patients. About this clonotype itself: Its antigen is currently unknown.

Looked up from germline, CDR1 is SEHNR and CDR2 is FQNEAQ (reference sequence). The V gene end was trimmed by 5 bases and the J gene end by 8 bases; junction bases not matched to a gene: 4. This CDR3 has 13 amino acids. Random hexamers were used to reverse transcribe the RNA input (0.5 to 1 ug). A multiplex approach, immunoSEQ multiplex PCR, amplified TCR beta CDR3 across 54 Vbeta and 13 Jbeta. TCRdb ran MiXCR on the immunoSEQ multiplex PCR reads and lists one entry per CDR3 protein. This table holds around 170,000 distinct CDR3 sequences, more than 85% found once. This chain uses TRBV7-9 with TRBJ2-1, with 9 bases matching TRBD1. The sequence was collected from a human donor with Susac syndrome. Material: CD8+ T cells from PBMCs. The CDR3 spells CASSRDRADEQFF. In DNA form, the CDR3 reads TGTGCCAGCAGCCGGGACAGGGCCGATGAGCAGTTCTTC.